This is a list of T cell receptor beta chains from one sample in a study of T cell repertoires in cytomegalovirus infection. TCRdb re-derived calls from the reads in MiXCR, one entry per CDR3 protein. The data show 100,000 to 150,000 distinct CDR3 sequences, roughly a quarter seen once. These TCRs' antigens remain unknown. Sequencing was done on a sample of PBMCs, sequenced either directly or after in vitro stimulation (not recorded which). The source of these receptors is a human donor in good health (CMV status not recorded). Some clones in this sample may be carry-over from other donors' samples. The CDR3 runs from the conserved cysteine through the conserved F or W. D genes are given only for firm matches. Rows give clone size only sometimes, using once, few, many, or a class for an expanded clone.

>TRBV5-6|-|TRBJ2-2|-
CASSLTGGPGELFF
TGTGCCAGCAGCTTGACCGGTGGGCCCGGGGAGCTGTTTTTT
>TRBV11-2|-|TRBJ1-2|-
CASSARSGGTHGYTF
TGTGCCAGCAGCGCCAGGTCGGGAGGTACTCATGGCTACACCTTC
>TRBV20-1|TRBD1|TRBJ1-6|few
CSARDDGNTGGRDNSPLHF
TGCAGTGCTAGAGATGATGGAAACACAGGGGGAAGGGATAATTCACCCCTCCACTTT
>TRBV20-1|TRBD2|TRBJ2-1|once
CSAPKREPYNEQFF
TGCAGTGCTCCTAAGCGGGAACCCTACAATGAGCAGTTCTTC
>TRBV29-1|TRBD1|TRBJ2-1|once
CSVDEGAVYNEQFF
TGCAGCGTTGATGAGGGGGCGGTCTACAATGAGCAGTTCTTC
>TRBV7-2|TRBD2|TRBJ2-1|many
CASSSTSGGASTPQFF
TGTGCCAGCAGCTCAACTAGCGGAGGGGCGTCCACACCACAGTTCTTC
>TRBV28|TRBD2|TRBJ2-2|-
CASSLPSGRAGELFF
TGTGCCAGCAGTTTACCCAGCGGGAGGGCCGGGGAGCTGTTTTTT
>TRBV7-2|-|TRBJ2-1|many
CASSRPITSLIYNEQFF
TGTGCCAGCAGCCGGCCAATAACTAGCCTCATCTACAATGAGCAGTTCTTC
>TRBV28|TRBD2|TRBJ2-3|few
CASSLLAGAKDTQYF
TGTGCCAGCAGCCTACTAGCGGGAGCAAAAGATACGCAGTATTTT
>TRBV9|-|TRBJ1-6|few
CASSVGSPGSPLHF
TGTGCCAGCAGCGTTGGCAGCCCTGGATCACCCCTCCACTTT
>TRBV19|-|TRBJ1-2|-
CASSQGPYYGYTF
TGTGCCAGTAGCCAAGGACCCTACTATGGCTACACCTTC
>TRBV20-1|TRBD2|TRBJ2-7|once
CSADNPGLAGAGEQYF
TGCAGTGCCGATAATCCGGGACTAGCGGGAGCGGGCGAGCAGTACTTC